These 5 T cell receptor beta chains share one sample of origin, sequenced in a study of blood T cell repertoires in COVID-19. Only in-frame clones appear in the TCRdb table, and some are missing; sequencing was by immunoSEQ multiplex PCR. Altogether 250,000 to 300,000 clones are present, around 83% being singletons, with the ten largest covering over 4%. The sample taken for sequencing was PBMCs or T cells enriched from blood (not recorded which). These receptors originate from a man between 40 and 49 years old who had been exposed to COVID-19.

The chain employs TRBV4-1 and TRBJ1-5; tentatively, D is TRBD1 (6 bases). The CDR3 sequence is 18 residues long. V was pared by 4 bases and J by 3 bases, with 22 bases between. The germline V gene encodes CDR1 MGHRA and CDR2 YSYEKL. This chain's CDR3 is CASSRGGLLGGVNQPQHF. CDR3 sequence (DNA): TGCGCCAGCAGCCGCGGGGGGCTCCTGGGTGGGGTCAATCAGCCCCAGCATTTT.

The chain carries TRBV18 and TRBJ1-5, with D possibly TRBD1 on 5 matching bases. Germline V gene sequence: CDR1 KGHSH, CDR2 LQKENI. V lost 2 bases, J lost 3 bases, and 8 bases lay in between. The length of the CDR3 is 14 residues. CDR3 nucleotides: TGTGCCAGCTCACCAGGGGGGGTCAATCAGCCCCAGCATTTT. Protein sequence: CASSPGGVNQPQHF.

The chain recombines TRBV19 with TRBJ1-1; 8 bases line up with TRBD1. The J segment lost 4 bases and the V segment lost 5 bases, leaving 3 bases of the junction unmatched. The CDR3 has 13 amino acids. Germline lookup yields CDR1 LNHDA and CDR2 SQIVND (reference sequence). The CDR3 region is CASSDTGGTEAFF. Here the CDR3 DNA reads TGTGCCAGTAGTGATACAGGGGGCACTGAAGCTTTCTTT.

As regards this clone: A much larger clone sits a single nucleotide away, making a read error possible. The chain couples TRBV25-1 to TRBJ1-1, with D tentatively TRBD1 (6 bases). The germline V gene has CDR1 MGHDK and CDR2 SYGVNS. CDR3 length equals 11 residues. Trimming pared 7 bases from V and 7 bases from J, leaving 10 bases between. CDR3 DNA sequence: TGTGCCAGCAAGACGGACAGTGAAGCTTTCTTT. Encoded protein: CASKTDSEAFF.

V usage is TRBV10-3 and J usage is TRBJ2-1; a weak D match, TRBD2 (6 bases). Trimming shortened V by 10 bases and J by 4 bases, and 20 bases separated the two germline ends. Looked up from germline, CDR1 is ENHRY and CDR2 is SYGVKD. This CDR3 has 15 residues. This chain's CDR3 is CASRALRGAYNEQFF. Here the CDR3 DNA reads TGTGCCAGCCGGGCCCTGCGGGGAGCTTACAATGAGCAGTTCTTC.